This TCR beta chain was sequenced for a study of shared clonotypes between healthy human individuals. The study enrolled healthy HIV-negative adults without recent acute infections or vaccinations as donors. TCRdb's table, derived via immunoSEQ multiplex PCR, lists solely in-frame clones and lacks some. The profile shows about 1.1 million clones, about 80% of them singletons. This CDR3 is built from 14 residues. V was clipped by 6 bases and J by 4 bases; unmatched bases: 8. Per germline, CDR1 KGHSH and CDR2 LQKENI. This clonotype originated in a man aged 18 to 30 in good health. Some clones in this sample may be carry-over from other donors' samples. The sequenced material came from memory CD4+ T cells from PBMCs. Subset in this sample: CD45RA-negative fraction. The chain combines TRBV18 with TRBJ2-5; 7 bases line up with TRBD2. This CDR3 is CASSAGRSPETQYF. The CDR3 region has the DNA TGTGCCAGCTCGGCCGGGAGGTCCCCAGAGACCCAGTACTTC.